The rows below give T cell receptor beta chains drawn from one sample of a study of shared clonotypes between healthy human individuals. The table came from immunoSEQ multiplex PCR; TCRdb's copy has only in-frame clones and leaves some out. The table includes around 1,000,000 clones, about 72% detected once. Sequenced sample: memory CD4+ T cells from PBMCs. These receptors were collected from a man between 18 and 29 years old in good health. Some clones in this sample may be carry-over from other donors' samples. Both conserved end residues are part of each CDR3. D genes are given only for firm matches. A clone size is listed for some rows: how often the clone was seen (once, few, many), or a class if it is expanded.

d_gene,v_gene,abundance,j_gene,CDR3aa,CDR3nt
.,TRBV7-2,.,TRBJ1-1,CASSRYGGVNTEAFF,TGTGCCAGCAGCCGATACGGGGGCGTGAACACTGAAGCTTTCTTT
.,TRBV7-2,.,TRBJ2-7,CASSLFGGWGASYEQYF,TGTGCCAGCAGCTTATTCGGCGGGTGGGGGGCTTCGTACGAGCAGTACTTC
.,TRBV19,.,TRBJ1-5,CASTSLVGRQYNQPQHF,TGTGCCAGTACATCTCTGGTGGGGAGACAGTACAATCAGCCCCAGCATTTT
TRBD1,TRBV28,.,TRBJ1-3,CASSGDRGIYF,TGTGCCAGCAGCGGGGACAGGGGCATATATTTT
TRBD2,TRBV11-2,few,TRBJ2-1,CASSLGRSGTTDEQFF,TGTGCCAGCAGCTTAGGTCGCAGCGGGACCACGGATGAGCAGTTCTTC
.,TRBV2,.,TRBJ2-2,CASSGAGSYTGELFF,TGTGCCAGCAGTGGGGCAGGTTCTTACACCGGGGAGCTGTTTTTT
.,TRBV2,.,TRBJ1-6,CASRRLDSPLHF,TGTGCCAGCAGAAGGTTGGATTCACCCCTCCACTTT
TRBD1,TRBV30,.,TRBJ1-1,CAWEGKRTGKAFF,TGTGCCTGGGAAGGGAAGAGGACAGGGAAAGCTTTCTTT
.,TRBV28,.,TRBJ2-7,CASSEKTATYEQYF,TGTGCCAGCAGTGAAAAGACAGCCACCTACGAGCAGTACTTC
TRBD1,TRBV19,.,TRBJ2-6,CASSSDRAGANVLTF,TGTGCCAGTAGTTCGGACAGGGCTGGGGCCAACGTCCTGACTTTC
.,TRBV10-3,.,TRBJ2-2,CAISVSSNTGELFF,TGTGCCATCAGTGTCTCTTCGAACACCGGGGAGCTGTTTTTT
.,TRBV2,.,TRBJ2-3,CATKVEQSTDTQYF,TGTGCCACCAAGGTGGAACAGTCCACAGATACGCAGTATTTT
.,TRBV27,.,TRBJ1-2,CASSLRDVGGYTF,TGTGCCAGCAGTTTAAGGGACGTAGGAGGCTACACCTTC
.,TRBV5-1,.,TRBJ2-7,CASSLQEGPYEQYF,TGCGCCAGCAGCCTCCAGGAGGGCCCTTACGAGCAGTACTTC
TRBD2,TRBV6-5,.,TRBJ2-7,CASSLGSSGNYEQYF,TGTGCCAGCAGCCTGGGTTCTAGCGGCAACTACGAGCAGTACTTC
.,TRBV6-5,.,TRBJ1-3,CASSYSSWPSGNTIYF,TGTGCCAGCAGTTACTCGAGTTGGCCTTCTGGAAACACCATATATTTT
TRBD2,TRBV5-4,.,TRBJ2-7,CASSLYTSGAGQYF,TGTGCCAGCAGCTTGTATACTAGCGGCGCGGGGCAGTACTTC
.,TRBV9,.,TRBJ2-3,CASSVSPAITDTQYF,TGTGCCAGCAGCGTCAGCCCGGCAATCACAGATACGCAGTATTTT
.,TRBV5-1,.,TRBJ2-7,CASSQWTRGSYEQYF,TGCGCCAGCAGCCAGTGGACAAGGGGCTCCTACGAGCAGTACTTC
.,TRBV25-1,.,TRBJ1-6,CASSQRGAGSPLHF,TGTGCCAGCAGTCAAAGGGGCGCGGGTTCACCCCTCCACTTT
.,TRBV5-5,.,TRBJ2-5,CASSLEDGETQYF,TGTGCCAGCAGCTTGGAGGATGGAGAGACCCAGTACTTC
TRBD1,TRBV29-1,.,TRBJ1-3,CSVEQGVGNTIYF,TGCAGCGTGGAACAGGGGGTCGGAAACACCATATATTTT
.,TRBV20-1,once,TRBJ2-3,CSASSKDTQYF,TGCAGTGCCAGTAGTAAAGATACGCAGTATTTT
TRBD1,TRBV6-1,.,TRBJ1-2,CASRGQGVNYGYTF,TGTGCCAGCAGGGGACAGGGTGTTAACTATGGCTACACCTTC
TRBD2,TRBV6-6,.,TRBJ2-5,CAIRPAGGGETQYF,TGTGCCATCCGCCCCGCGGGAGGGGGTGAGACCCAGTACTTC
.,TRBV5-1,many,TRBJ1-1,CASSYEGWTEAFF,TGCGCCAGCAGCTATGAAGGGTGGACTGAAGCTTTCTTT
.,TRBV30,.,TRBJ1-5,CAWKANGAGRNQPQHF,TGTGCCTGGAAAGCAAACGGGGCCGGACGCAATCAGCCCCAGCATTTT
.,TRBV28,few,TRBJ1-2,CASTPSGVDYGYTF,TGTGCCAGCACCCCCTCGGGGGTAGACTATGGCTACACCTTC
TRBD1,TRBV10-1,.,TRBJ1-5,CASSEPKAGQGQPQHF,TGCGCCAGCAGTGAGCCCAAAGCTGGACAGGGGCAGCCCCAGCATTTT
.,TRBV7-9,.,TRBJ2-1,CASSTRLDVGLEQFF,TGTGCCAGCAGCACTCGACTAGATGTGGGTCTTGAGCAGTTCTTC
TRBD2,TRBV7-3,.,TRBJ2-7,CASSLQAGGQGSEQYF,TGTGCCAGCAGCTTACAAGCGGGAGGGCAGGGATCCGAGCAGTACTTC
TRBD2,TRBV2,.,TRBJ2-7,CASSIVERDGEQYF,TGTGCCAGCAGTATAGTGGAGCGGGATGGCGAGCAGTACTTC
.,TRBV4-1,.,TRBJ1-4,CASSQAVFTAGEKLFF,TGCGCCAGCAGCCAAGCGGTCTTTACAGCCGGGGAAAAACTGTTTTTT
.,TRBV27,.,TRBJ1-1,CASSPLLGNTEAFF,TGTGCCAGCAGTCCCCTCCTCGGGAACACTGAAGCTTTCTTT
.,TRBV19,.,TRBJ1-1,CASSPQGSHTEAFF,TGTGCCAGTAGTCCGCAGGGGTCCCACACTGAAGCTTTCTTT
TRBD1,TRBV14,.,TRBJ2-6,CASSHWTGRSGANVLTF,TGTGCCAGCAGCCATTGGACAGGGCGCTCTGGGGCCAACGTCCTGACTTTC
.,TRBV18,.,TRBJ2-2,CASSDRTAQNTGELFF,TGTGCCAGCTCAGATAGGACAGCGCAGAACACCGGGGAGCTGTTTTTT
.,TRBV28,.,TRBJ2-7,CASRDFYEQYF,TGTGCCAGCAGGGATTTCTACGAGCAGTACTTC
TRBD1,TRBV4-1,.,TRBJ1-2,CASSQNRGADGNTF,TGCGCCAGCAGCCAAAACAGGGGAGCGGATGGCAACACCTTC
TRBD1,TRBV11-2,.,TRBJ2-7,CASSRETGGSYEQYF,TGTGCCAGCAGCCGAGAGACAGGGGGCTCCTACGAGCAGTACTTC
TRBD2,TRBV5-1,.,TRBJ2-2,CASRAGALTGELFF,TGCGCCAGCAGGGCGGGAGCGCTCACCGGGGAGCTGTTTTTT
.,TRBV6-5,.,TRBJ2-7,CASTDTGKPYEQYF,TGTGCCAGCACCGATACAGGGAAGCCCTACGAGCAGTACTTC
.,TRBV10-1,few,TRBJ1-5,CAGINQPQHF,TGCGCCGGGATTAATCAGCCCCAGCATTTT
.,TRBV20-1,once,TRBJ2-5,CSVRVRETQYF,TGCAGTGTAAGGGTCCGAGAGACCCAGTACTTC
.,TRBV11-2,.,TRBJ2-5,CASSSQGPIQETQYF,TGTGCCAGCAGCTCGCAGGGACCGATCCAAGAGACCCAGTACTTC
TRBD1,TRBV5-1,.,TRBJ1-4,CASSLEGANNEKLFF,TGCGCCAGCAGCTTGGAGGGGGCCAATAATGAAAAACTATTTTTT
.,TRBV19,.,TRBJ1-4,CASRELRGAGEKLFF,TGTGCCAGTAGGGAATTGAGAGGGGCGGGTGAAAAACTGTTTTTT
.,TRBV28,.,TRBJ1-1,CASRLSGEAFF,TGTGCCAGCAGGCTCTCCGGTGAAGCTTTCTTT
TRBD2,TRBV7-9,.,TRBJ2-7,CASSPQVGGEQYF,TGTGCCAGCAGCCCCCAGGTGGGGGGGGAGCAGTACTTC
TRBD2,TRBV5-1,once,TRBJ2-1,CASGSGANNEQFF,TGCGCCAGTGGTAGCGGGGCGAACAATGAGCAGTTCTTC
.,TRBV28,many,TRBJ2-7,CASGGAGPTYEQYF,TGTGCCAGCGGGGGCGCGGGTCCTACCTACGAGCAGTACTTC
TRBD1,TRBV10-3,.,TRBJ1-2,CAINGQGAGGYTF,TGTGCCATCAACGGACAGGGGGCTGGGGGCTACACCTTC
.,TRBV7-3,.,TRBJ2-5,CASSGPGMHGTLRTQYF,TGTGCCAGCAGCGGACCCGGAATGCACGGGACGTTGAGGACCCAGTACTTC
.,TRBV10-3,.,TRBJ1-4,CAISGGGADEKLFF,TGTGCCATCAGTGGGGGGGGCGCGGATGAAAAACTGTTTTTT
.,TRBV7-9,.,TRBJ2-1,CASSLEGGLLSSYNEQFF,TGTGCCAGCAGCTTAGAGGGCGGACTGTTGAGCTCCTACAATGAGCAGTTCTTC